This T cell receptor (beta chain) came from a study of cytomegalovirus exposure and HLA in healthy donors (dated by TCRdb to the late 2010s). Regarding the study in general: According to an earlier analysis of several hundred of the donors, about 190 million T cells yielded 95 million to 140 million unique TCR beta sequences and approximately 300 Gb of sequence data. Around 330 gigabases of sequencing data and 91 million or so unique TCR sequences made up an early release that covered approximately 620 HLA-typed donors. The genetic ancestry cluster associated with self-reported Caucasian donors included around 76% of the roughly 390 genotyped donors. The study was designed to test whether signatures of past pathogen exposure could be identified by cataloging public T cell receptors. Using immunosequencing, the study profiled T cell repertoires from 666 subjects and related those repertoires to cytomegalovirus serostatus. Besides the first cohort of approximately 710 subjects, a separate validation cohort made up of 120 or so different subjects was used. To predict cytomegalovirus infection status, the study brought together high-throughput TCR immunosequencing, statistical association of individual TCRs with disease status, and machine learning. In a later analysis, previously published TCR beta repertoires from 666 donors were re-analyzed and high-resolution HLA genotyping was added so that TCR occurrence patterns could be studied. Rather than using new phenotypic data, the later analysis identified candidate immune exposures from TCR beta sequences and from how often those sequences occurred across donors. An earlier analysis of more than 450 of the donors used high-throughput TCR beta sequencing to judge whether each TCR beta V gene segment behaved as functional or pseudogenic. Donor age, sex, ethnicity and CMV serostatus were compiled together with the repertoire data. A later genetic analysis took genome-wide SNP genotypes for about 60% of the roughly 670 donors and used that subset as a discovery cohort. All discovery cohort repertoires had been generated on a single sequencing platform. Both class I and class II loci were covered by HLA typing, at four-digit resolution. The number of donors typed differed by locus, with 629-630 for A, B, C, DRB1 and DQB1, around 560 for DQA1, over 600 for DPA1, and under 490 for DPB1. Several DR-DQ haplotypes were handled as single units for association and clustering because linkage in the cohort was strong. Across some 400 genotyped donors of the cohort, an average of about 240,000 unique TCR beta nucleotide sequences per donor were sequenced, and approximately 19% of those sequences were non-productive.

The cohort comprised fewer than 750 healthy bone marrow donors. Cohort members were all nominally healthy when sampled, although unrecorded immune exposures were likely present. The donor was CMV seronegative and belonged to the group of 352 seronegative cohort members. Each donor provided a peripheral blood sample, and peripheral blood mononuclear cells were used for TCR beta sequencing. Genomic DNA was extracted from the blood cell samples with the Qiagen DNeasy Blood Extraction Kit. Broader findings and caveats from the paper: Specific HLA alleles were associated with 15,000 to 20,000 TCR beta sequences at a false discovery rate of 0.05 in a later analysis. According to the authors, the approach could potentially be generalized to other disease states and immunological phenotypes. Because counts were too low, roughly 16 rarely observed V segments, including chromosome 9 orphons, were excluded from the earlier analysis of fewer than 650 of the donors. According to a later analysis, parvovirus B19, influenza, CMV and Epstein-Barr virus appeared linked to several top co-occurrence clusters. In an earlier analysis of more than 450 of the donors, most TCR beta V segments were observed in productive rearrangements about 90% or about 30% of the time, broadly matching IMGT annotations. In a later analysis, most CMV-associated TCR beta chains were found to appear HLA-restricted, with HLA associations seemingly driven largely by CMV exposure. Roughly uniform sequencing depth across donors was assumed in presence/absence analyses, although this assumption may not hold. Some IMGT-functional V segments, including TRBV6-2 and TRBV6-3, could not be told apart with the 87-base-pair reads, so those segments were excluded. Correlated functional status among segregating V segments might reflect linkage disequilibrium, but an unknown experimental factor could not be ruled out. For the cohort, immune exposure information was limited to CMV serostatus. Assigning TCR associations to individual alleles was difficult when HLA alleles, especially DR and DQ, strongly co-occurred. Cytomegalovirus status was reported to be diagnosed by the classifier with high specificity and sensitivity in both the original and validation cohorts. In a later analysis, HLA-associated TCR beta chains showed more clonal expansion and lower generation probabilities than non-associated chains that were equally common. A further reported finding was that TCR beta sequences accurately predicted the HLA-A and HLA-B alleles for most subjects in the first cohort. V-gene and J-gene trimming of TCR beta chains was associated with a missense DCLRE1C variant in a later genetic analysis, and the association was replicated in an independent cohort. In this cohort, only TCR beta chains were sequenced, and detectable features were limited by the absence of alpha or paired-chain data. Because some donors lacked HLA typing at each locus, the association tests relied only on the typed subset. In a later genetic analysis, fewer N-insertions in productive TCRs were reported among donors in an Asian-associated ancestry cluster than the approximately 670-donor mean. A total of 150 to 200 TCR beta chains were listed by the study as associated with cytomegalovirus. A group of highly shared sequence variants was considered likely to be a technical artifact of the sequencing pipeline. In vitro tests confirmed that a few of the cytomegalovirus-associated TCR beta chains recognize cytomegalovirus antigens. Most TCR sequences were observed very rarely across donors, whereas some public TCRs were present in many individuals. A later analysis found that TCR association rates varied across HLA loci, with DRB1 alleles showing the most associated TCRs and HLA-C alleles the fewest.

Reading from cysteine to phenylalanine, the CDR3 counts 13 amino acids. Left in the record is the CDR3 DNA by itself, 39 bases read in frame from the first base. CDR1 LGHNT and CDR2 FRNRAP are derived from the germline V gene. V loses 4 bases at its end and J loses 3 bases; junction bases beyond the gene matches: 3. On this clone itself: Its recognized antigen is unknown. The input lacks base qualities; no much larger clone sits a single base away.

The library was obtained by the immunoSEQ multiplex PCR assay. A mixture of 60 forward primers for TCR Vbeta segments and 13 reverse primers for TCR Jbeta segments was used in the multiplex PCR. Amplification of the CDR3 region of rearranged TCR beta genes was performed with a multiplex PCR assay on genomic DNA. Amplified TCR beta libraries were sequenced as 87-base-pair reads on the Illumina HiSeq System. For the original study's pipeline: Across the 700 or so repertoires, a later analysis counted approximately 83 million unique TCR beta chains, roughly 11 million of which were shared by at least two donors. Raw reads were error-corrected and collapsed into unique sequences with a nearest-neighbor algorithm that merged closely related sequences to remove PCR and sequencing errors. To assign V, D and J gene segments, CDR3 sequences were aligned to IMGT reference sequences. For a sequence to be retained, a match of at least six nucleotides was required to both a V gene segment and a J gene segment. Rearrangements were called productive when the CDR3 lacked stop codons and stayed in frame with V and J; all others were non-productive. Following IMGT convention, CDR3 was defined as the stretch from the second conserved V-encoded cysteine to the conserved J-encoded phenylalanine. In an earlier analysis of 500 to 650 of the donors, sequences lacking an unambiguous match to a single V gene segment were excluded. In an earlier analysis of several hundred of the donors, V segments were called functional above 56.7% productive rearrangements and were called segregating when the between-donor standard deviation exceeded 5%. To diagnose cytomegalovirus status from the catalog of TCR beta chain sequences, a statistical classification framework was built. In a later analysis, V and J genes were assigned by comparing TCR nucleotide sequences against IMGT/GENE-DB human TR gene sequences. A later analysis assigned CDR3 sequences and most-parsimonious VDJ recombination scenarios with the TCRdist pipeline. A later analysis defined each TCR beta chain by its CDR3 amino acid sequence plus V-gene family, and excluded reads lacking a unique V-gene family. As a way to deal with suspected cross-contamination and a sequencing artifact, a later analysis dropped hundreds of nucleotide sequences that were highly shared and had low generation probability. In a later analysis, a clonal expansion index for each public chain was calculated from normalized within-repertoire ranks of inferred template counts. A later analysis computed generation probabilities with a VDJ recombination model fitted to out-of-frame rearrangements, and checked the results against IGoR. Hypergeometric tests were used in a later analysis to score TCR-TCR, TCR-HLA and TCR-CMV co-occurrence, with a repertoire-size bias correction applied to the TCR pairs. False discovery rates were estimated in a later analysis by permuting HLA or CMV assignments 20 times. In a later analysis, co-occurring TCRs were grouped with DBSCAN, and TCRdist sequence similarity was added when clustering was performed within HLA-allele-positive subsets. For co-occurrence clustering, repertoires with fewer than 30,000 or more than 120,000 public chains were excluded, along with five repertoires with anomalous nucleotide sharing. The clones in this table, taken by TCRdb from immuneACCESS, are in-frame only. Not every clone is retained; where verified, under half of the shortfall comes from an unresolved V gene, and the cause of the rest is unknown. The V and J calls and clone size were taken over from that table, and D and trimming were inferred from the DNA. The sample records fewer than 200,000 clones, around 81% of which are singletons. The biggest ten clones account for more than 5.5% of the sample.

Specimen: PBMCs. The sequence links TRBV12-5 to TRBJ2-7, and 7 bases in between align with TRBD1. The source of this sequence is a man between 40 and 49 years old in good health and CMV-seronegative. The CDR3 amino acid sequence is: CASGSQGVYEQYF. The base sequence is TGTGCTAGTGGTTCCCAGGGGGTCTACGAGCAGTACTTC.